The rows below give T cell receptor beta chains drawn from one sample of a study of a mutant IDH1 vaccine in newly diagnosed glioma. Libraries were prepared by immunoSEQ multiplex PCR; TCRdb keeps only in-frame clonotypes and omits some of them. The sample has tens of thousands of clones, approximately 82% seen once. These TCRs are of unknown antigen specificity. The material sequenced was PBMCs, taken from a glioma patient whose treatment included an IDH1 peptide vaccine. The receptors originated from a woman between 18 and 29 years old with glioma. Each CDR3 is given with its conserved first and last residue. Each record gives: J gene, D gene, V gene, clone size, CDR3 protein, CDR3 DNA. D genes are given only for firm matches. Rows may omit the clone size; those that give it use once, few, many or a size class.

J: TRBJ2-2
D: .
V: TRBV10-3
size: .
CDR3: CAITSVNTGELFF
DNA: TGTGCCATCACCTCGGTGAACACCGGGGAGCTGTTTTTT

J: TRBJ1-4
D: .
V: TRBV4-2
size: .
CDR3: CASSPNGATNEKLFF
DNA: TGTGCCAGCAGCCCCAATGGGGCAACTAATGAAAAACTGTTTTTT

J: TRBJ1-1
D: .
V: TRBV19
size: .
CDR3: CASSMPNKNTEAFF
DNA: TGTGCCAGTAGTATGCCCAACAAGAACACTGAAGCTTTCTTT

J: TRBJ2-1
D: .
V: TRBV7-2
size: .
CDR3: CASSQTFQGYNEQFF
DNA: TGTGCCAGCAGCCAAACTTTTCAGGGCTACAATGAGCAGTTCTTC

J: TRBJ2-1
D: TRBD2
V: TRBV2
size: .
CDR3: CASIPGLAGGNEQFF
DNA: TGTGCCAGCATTCCGGGACTAGCGGGAGGAAATGAGCAGTTCTTC

J: TRBJ2-3
D: .
V: TRBV5-1
size: .
CDR3: CASSLAPTDTQYF
DNA: TGCGCCAGCAGCTTGGCCCCCACAGATACGCAGTATTTT

J: TRBJ2-1
D: .
V: TRBV6-5
size: .
CDR3: CASVAAGARYNEQFF
DNA: TGTGCCAGCGTGGCGGCAGGGGCCCGCTACAATGAGCAGTTCTTC

J: TRBJ2-1
D: TRBD1
V: TRBV29-1
size: .
CDR3: CSVPWTGGYNEQFF
DNA: TGCAGCGTTCCTTGGACAGGGGGCTACAATGAGCAGTTCTTC

J: TRBJ1-2
D: .
V: TRBV7-9
size: .
CDR3: CASSLARDYGYTF
DNA: TGTGCCAGCAGCTTAGCTCGGGACTATGGCTACACCTTC

J: TRBJ2-2
D: .
V: TRBV7-9
size: .
CDR3: CASSLPGQPPGTGELFF
DNA: TGTGCCAGCAGCCTCCCCGGACAGCCACCGGGCACCGGGGAGCTGTTTTTT

J: TRBJ2-3
D: TRBD2
V: TRBV6-5
size: .
CDR3: CASSWRGGTDTQYF
DNA: TGTGCCAGCAGTTGGCGGGGGGGGACAGATACGCAGTATTTT

J: TRBJ2-3
D: .
V: TRBV18
size: .
CDR3: CASSVYADTQYF
DNA: TGTGCCAGCTCAGTATATGCAGATACGCAGTATTTT

J: TRBJ2-3
D: .
V: TRBV9
size: .
CDR3: CASSVDSSTDTQYF
DNA: TGTGCCAGCAGCGTGGACTCTAGCACAGATACGCAGTATTTT

J: TRBJ1-1
D: .
V: TRBV6-6
size: once
CDR3: CASSSTVNTEAFF
DNA: TGTGCCAGCAGTTCTACAGTGAACACTGAAGCTTTCTTT

J: TRBJ1-5
D: .
V: TRBV30
size: .
CDR3: CAWSPKDRYQPQHF
DNA: TGTGCCTGGAGTCCGAAGGACAGATATCAGCCCCAGCATTTT

J: TRBJ1-5
D: TRBD1
V: TRBV7-2
size: .
CDR3: CASSSGQAYNQPQHF
DNA: TGTGCCAGCAGCTCAGGACAGGCTTACAATCAGCCCCAGCATTTT

J: TRBJ2-7
D: TRBD2
V: TRBV19
size: .
CDR3: CASSIGGTSGNYEQYF
DNA: TGTGCCAGTAGTATAGGGGGGACTAGCGGGAACTACGAGCAGTACTTC

J: TRBJ1-1
D: .
V: TRBV5-4
size: .
CDR3: CASSLALGTGALSEAFF
DNA: TGTGCCAGCAGCTTGGCCCTAGGTACGGGGGCTCTAAGTGAAGCTTTCTTT

J: TRBJ1-4
D: TRBD1
V: TRBV25-1
size: .
CDR3: CASWGDRAEKLFF
DNA: TGTGCCAGTTGGGGGGACAGGGCTGAAAAACTGTTTTTT

J: TRBJ2-2
D: TRBD2
V: TRBV5-6
size: once
CDR3: CASSRGLSTGELFF
DNA: TGTGCCAGCAGCAGGGGACTATCCACCGGGGAGCTGTTTTTT

J: TRBJ1-5
D: .
V: TRBV4-1
size: .
CDR3: CASSQGQGILNQPQHF
DNA: TGCGCCAGCAGCCAGGGTCAGGGGATACTCAATCAGCCCCAGCATTTT

J: TRBJ1-1
D: .
V: TRBV12-5
size: .
CDR3: CASVSGVGVTEAFF
DNA: TGTGCTAGTGTCTCGGGTGTCGGGGTGACTGAAGCTTTCTTT

J: TRBJ2-5
D: TRBD1
V: TRBV6-5
size: .
CDR3: CASSRDSQETQYF
DNA: TGTGCCAGCAGTCGGGACAGCCAAGAGACCCAGTACTTC

J: TRBJ2-7
D: .
V: TRBV7-2
size: once
CDR3: CASSPGPLREQYF
DNA: TGTGCCAGCAGCCCGGGGCCCCTCCGCGAGCAGTACTTC

J: TRBJ2-5
D: .
V: TRBV7-8
size: .
CDR3: CASSPPGYSQETQYF
DNA: TGTGCCAGCAGCCCCCCCGGCTACTCGCAAGAGACCCAGTACTTC

J: TRBJ1-2
D: .
V: TRBV7-2
size: .
CDR3: CASSLGDRSLGYTF
DNA: TGTGCCAGCAGCTTAGGTGACAGGAGTCTGGGCTACACCTTC

J: TRBJ2-1
D: .
V: TRBV5-8
size: .
CDR3: CASSLVQEQFF
DNA: TGTGCCAGCAGCTTGGTTCAGGAGCAGTTCTTC

J: TRBJ2-2
D: .
V: TRBV10-3
size: .
CDR3: CAISGRLGGTGELFF
DNA: TGTGCCATCAGTGGAAGACTCGGGGGCACCGGGGAGCTGTTTTTT

J: TRBJ1-3
D: .
V: TRBV6-1
size: .
CDR3: CASSENGGGSGNTIYF
DNA: TGTGCCAGCAGTGAAAATGGCGGCGGCTCTGGAAACACCATATATTTT

J: TRBJ2-2
D: .
V: TRBV5-1
size: .
CDR3: CASSTSSGPGELFF
DNA: TGCGCCAGCAGCACCTCGTCAGGGCCCGGGGAGCTGTTTTTT

J: TRBJ2-7
D: .
V: TRBV5-1
size: .
CDR3: CASSLDQGGYEQYF
DNA: TGCGCCAGCAGCTTGGATCAGGGTGGCTACGAGCAGTACTTC

J: TRBJ2-7
D: .
V: TRBV27
size: once
CDR3: CASSLLPGAYEQYF
DNA: TGTGCCAGCAGTTTATTGCCAGGGGCCTACGAGCAGTACTTC

J: TRBJ1-1
D: .
V: TRBV6-5
size: few
CDR3: CASTEGGLNTEAFF
DNA: TGTGCCAGCACCGAAGGGGGTCTGAACACTGAAGCTTTCTTT

J: TRBJ2-3
D: TRBD2
V: TRBV28
size: .
CDR3: CASSSGTSGSSKDTQYF
DNA: TGTGCCAGCAGTTCCGGGACTAGCGGAAGCTCCAAAGATACGCAGTATTTT

J: TRBJ1-2
D: .
V: TRBV6-6
size: .
CDR3: CASNPAPAGGYTF
DNA: TGTGCCAGCAACCCCGCCCCCGCGGGGGGCTACACCTTC

J: TRBJ1-1
D: TRBD1
V: TRBV6-5
size: .
CDR3: CASSRQGNTEAFF
DNA: TGTGCCAGCAGCCGACAGGGTAACACTGAAGCTTTCTTT

J: TRBJ2-7
D: .
V: TRBV6-6
size: .
CDR3: CASSYFQGLGEQYF
DNA: TGTGCCAGCAGTTACTTCCAGGGCCTAGGCGAGCAGTACTTC

J: TRBJ2-5
D: .
V: TRBV6-5
size: .
CDR3: CASGDYPQETQYF
DNA: TGTGCCAGCGGTGACTACCCCCAAGAGACCCAGTACTTC

J: TRBJ2-7
D: TRBD1
V: TRBV5-8
size: .
CDR3: CASSPGQLSVF
DNA: TGTGCCAGCAGCCCGGGACAGCTATCGGTCTTC

J: TRBJ1-1
D: TRBD1
V: TRBV6-5
size: .
CDR3: CASQGVGEAFF
DNA: TGTGCCAGCCAGGGGGTTGGTGAAGCTTTCTTT

J: TRBJ2-7
D: .
V: TRBV6-1
size: .
CDR3: CASSAEGIGSYEQYF
DNA: TGTGCCAGCAGTGCCGAAGGAATCGGATCCTACGAGCAGTACTTC

J: TRBJ1-1
D: .
V: TRBV7-9
size: few
CDR3: CASSLTPGGVGNTEAFF
DNA: TGTGCCAGCAGCTTAACACCGGGGGGGGTGGGGAACACTGAAGCTTTCTTT

J: TRBJ2-1
D: TRBD1
V: TRBV7-6
size: .
CDR3: CASYGGTGNNEQFF
DNA: TGTGCCAGCTACGGAGGGACAGGGAACAATGAGCAGTTCTTC

J: TRBJ1-2
D: .
V: TRBV27
size: few
CDR3: CASSLSSGYGYTF
DNA: TGTGCCAGCAGTTTATCCAGCGGTTATGGCTACACCTTC

J: TRBJ1-1
D: .
V: TRBV30
size: .
CDR3: CAQGVNTEAFF
DNA: TGTGCCCAAGGGGTGAACACTGAAGCTTTCTTT

J: TRBJ1-2
D: .
V: TRBV6-8
size: .
CDR3: CASSLSVRSRKTYGSRKTYGYTF
DNA: TGTGCCAGCAGTTTGTCAGTACGCTCTAGAAAGACCTATGGCTCTAGAAAGACCTATGGCTACACCTTC

J: TRBJ1-2
D: .
V: TRBV27
size: .
CDR3: CASSPQGPVFGYTF
DNA: TGTGCCAGCAGCCCACAGGGTCCCGTATTTGGCTACACCTTC

J: TRBJ1-5
D: .
V: TRBV6-1
size: .
CDR3: CASAADISNQPQHF
DNA: TGTGCCAGCGCGGCAGATATTAGCAATCAGCCCCAGCATTTT

J: TRBJ2-2
D: .
V: TRBV10-3
size: .
CDR3: CASQSNTGELFF
DNA: TGTGCCAGCCAGTCAAACACCGGGGAGCTGTTTTTT

J: TRBJ2-2
D: .
V: TRBV27
size: .
CDR3: CASSLSGESGELFF
DNA: TGTGCCAGCAGTTTATCGGGGGAGTCCGGGGAGCTGTTTTTT

J: TRBJ2-7
D: .
V: TRBV4-3
size: .
CDR3: CASSHDPLSEQYF
DNA: TGCGCCAGCAGCCACGACCCTTTGTCCGAGCAGTACTTC

J: TRBJ1-4
D: .
V: TRBV28
size: .
CDR3: CASSFDFRARWDEKLFF
DNA: TGTGCCAGCAGTTTTGATTTTAGGGCCAGGTGGGACGAAAAACTGTTTTTT

J: TRBJ1-1
D: TRBD1
V: TRBV19
size: .
CDR3: CASRKDRGNTEAFF
DNA: TGTGCCAGTAGAAAGGACAGGGGGAACACTGAAGCTTTCTTT